The source of this T cell receptor beta chain is a study of cytomegalovirus exposure and HLA in healthy donors. This PCR relied on a set of 60 Vbeta primers and 13 Jbeta primers. The assay was immunoSEQ multiplex PCR, and TCRdb's table has in-frame clones only and misses some. This sample has 170,000 or so clones, with roughly 80% found just once. Study-wide points: In most subjects, TCR beta sequences reportedly gave accurate predictions of HLA-A and HLA-B alleles.

The CDR3 covers 15 residues. With 6 bases clipped from V and 7 bases from J, the junction kept 6 bases outside the gene matches. CDR1 is MNHNS, CDR2 SASEGT, per germline. A word on this clone: Its target is unknown.

The clonotype comes from a man in his thirties or forties in good health and CMV-seropositive. The sample taken for sequencing was PBMCs. V is TRBV6-1 and J is TRBJ2-2; TRBD2 matches at 12 bases. CDR3 bases: TGTGCCAGCAGGAGGCTAGCGGGGGGGCGCGGGGAGCTGTTTTTT. Its protein product is CASRRLAGGRGELFF.